The 18 T cell receptor beta chains below all came from one sample that was sequenced in a study of blood T cell repertoires in COVID-19. The table came from immunoSEQ multiplex PCR; TCRdb's copy has only in-frame clones and leaves some out. Here the sample spans some 200,000 clones, 94% being singletons. The sequencing sample was made of peripheral blood. The receptors stem from a man aged 30-40 years with COVID-19, enrolled during active disease.

The rearrangement uses TRBV5-1 and TRBJ2-2; no clear D. Germline V gives CDR1 SGHRS, CDR2 YFSETQ. This CDR3 is 15 amino acids long. The V and J ends lost 0 bases and 5 bases respectively, with 11 bases between them. CDR3 region: CASSLDELRTGELFF. The CDR3 DNA is TGCGCCAGCAGCTTGGACGAGCTGAGGACCGGGGAGCTGTTTTTT.

This chain joins TRBV6-6 and TRBJ1-2, with 7 bases aligning to TRBD1. This CDR3 is built from 12 residues. Germline values: CDR1 MNHNY, CDR2 SVGAGI (reference sequence). The V segment lost 6 bases and the J segment 2 bases; nucleotides outside the gene matches: 0. The chain's CDR3 is CASRDRNYGYTF. The CDR3 DNA reads TGTGCCAGCAGGGACAGGAACTATGGCTACACCTTC.

The rearrangement uses TRBV7-3 and TRBJ2-1, with TRBD2 matching 10 bases. The germline V gene has CDR1 SGHTA and CDR2 FQGTGA. CDR3 length: 15 amino acids. V lost 2 bases and J lost 6; bases outside the gene matches: 4. The CDR3 spells CASSLSAGGRNEQFF. DNA for the CDR3: TGTGCCAGCAGCTTATCAGCGGGGGGGCGCAATGAGCAGTTCTTC.

The chain links TRBV18 to TRBJ2-7, with D perhaps TRBD1 (5 bases). Germline V gene data show CDR1 as KGHSH and CDR2 as LQKENI. The CDR3 sequence is 14 residues long. Trimming cost V 3 bases and J 3 bases, with 12 bases left between them. The CDR3 region is CASSPPAGIYEQYF. The CDR3 DNA reads TGTGCCAGCTCACCCCCTGCAGGGATCTACGAGCAGTACTTC.

CDR3 region: CASEALVMNEQYF. The CDR3 DNA sequence: TGTGCCAGTGAGGCCTTGGTTATGAACGAGCAGTACTTC. This sequence joins TRBV7-9 and TRBJ2-7; no clear D gene. V lost 9 bases to trimming and J lost 5 bases, with 17 bases between them. The germline V gene has CDR1 SEHNR and CDR2 FQNEAQ (reference sequence). The CDR3 has 13 residues.

CDR3 sequence: CASSAVEEAFF. The CDR3, as DNA: TGTGCCAGCAGCGCCGTTGAGGAAGCTTTCTTT. The chain links TRBV9 to TRBJ1-1; unclear D gene. Trimming removed 3 bases from V and 8 bases from J, with 8 bases in between. Germline CDR1 and CDR2: SGDLS and YYNGEE. The CDR3 is 11 amino acids.

V gene TRBV18 combines with J gene TRBJ2-3; D perhaps matches TRBD2 (5 bases). V lost 3 bases and J lost 6, with 16 bases in between. Germline loops: CDR1 KGHSH, CDR2 LQKENI. CDR3 length equals 15 residues. The CDR3 DNA reads TGTGCCAGCTCACCGGGAAGTAGAGGGTCCGATACGCAGTATTTT. Translated: CASSPGSRGSDTQYF.

The chain links TRBV5-1 to TRBJ2-3; 7 positions agree with TRBD2. The CDR3 covers 16 residues. Looked up from germline, CDR1 is SGHRS and CDR2 is YFSETQ. The junction had 6 bases not matched to a gene; V was cut back by 0 bases and J by 2 bases. CDR3 sequence: CASSLGLASNTDTQYF. The CDR3 nucleotides read TGCGCCAGCAGCTTGGGACTAGCAAGCAACACAGATACGCAGTATTTT.

This chain connects TRBV11-2 to TRBJ1-2; a weak D match, TRBD1 (6 bases). From germline, CDR1 is SGHAT and CDR2 FQNNGV. CDR3 length equals 15 residues. Trimming cost V 5 bases and J 4 bases, with 17 bases left between them. CDR3 protein: CASSLGGARIYGYTF. The CDR3 coding sequence is TGTGCCAGCAGCCTGGGGGGGGCCCGCATCTATGGCTACACCTTC.

The chain carries TRBV18 and TRBJ1-6; D perhaps matches TRBD1 (5 bases). In germline, CDR1 is KGHSH, CDR2 LQKENI. V was trimmed by 5 bases and J by 8 bases, leaving 10 bases between them. This CDR3 has 13 amino acids. CDR3 amino acids: CASSDTGDSPLHF. The CDR3 DNA is TGTGCCAGCTCAGACACAGGAGATTCACCCCTCCACTTT. Drawing the rest from reference TRBV18 and TRBJ1-6, the complete variable domain is NAGVMQNPRHLVRRRGQEARLRCSPMKGHSHVYWYRQLPEEGLKFMVYLQKENIIDESGMPKERFSAEFPKEGPSILRIQQVVRGDSAAYFCASSDTGDSPLHFGNGTRLTVT.

This clone was recorded once. The chain is built from TRBV2 and TRBJ1-1; TRBD1 might be the D (5 bases). CDR1 and CDR2 from the germline V gene are SNHLY and FYNNEI. There are 11 residues in the CDR3. The V end lost 8 bases, the J end lost 10 bases, and 14 bases lay between the germline ends. The CDR3 here is CASLETGGAFF. CDR3 in DNA: TGTGCCAGCTTGGAAACGGGGGGAGCTTTCTTT.

This sequence joins TRBV18 and TRBJ2-3; D remains unclear. Germline V gives CDR1 KGHSH, CDR2 LQKENI. The CDR3 loop spans 13 amino acids. Trimming removed 2 bases at V and 2 bases at J, with 5 bases between. In nucleotides, the CDR3 is TGTGCCAGCTCACCAGAGCTCACAGATACGCAGTATTTT. As protein: CASSPELTDTQYF.

J is TRBJ1-1 and V is TRBV27; 8 bases align to TRBD1. The ends lost 6 bases at V and 9 bases at J; junction bases unmatched: 3. The germline V gene has CDR1 MNHEY and CDR2 SMNVEV (reference sequence). This CDR3 contains 11 residues. In DNA, the CDR3 is TGTGCCAGCAGCACAGGGGGGAAAGCTTTCTTT. Its protein product is CASSTGGKAFF.

This CDR3 is CASSLRDSNQPQHF. In nucleotides, the CDR3 is TGTGCCAGCAGCCTCAGGGATAGCAATCAGCCCCAGCATTTT. The chain employs TRBV6-5 and TRBJ1-5; D may be TRBD1 (5 bases). The germline V and J ends were trimmed by 6 bases and 0 bases, with 9 bases remaining between them. CDR1 MNHEY and CDR2 SVGAGI come from the germline V gene. The CDR3 is 14 amino acids.

This clone has a single count. The chain uses TRBV12-3 or TRBV12-4 and TRBJ2-7; D not resolved. Trimming cost V 3 bases and J 1 base, with 7 bases left between them. The CDR3 has 13 amino acids. CDR3 protein: CASSFLESYEQYF. The CDR3 coding sequence is TGTGCCAGCAGTTTTCTGGAGTCCTACGAGCAGTACTTC.

This clone was detected only once. V gene TRBV6-1 combines with J gene TRBJ1-1; possible D gene TRBD1, 6 bases. V was trimmed by 1 base and J by 5 bases, leaving 11 bases between them. CDR1 and CDR2 from the germline V gene are MNHNS and SASEGT. The CDR3 contains 14 residues. CDR3 in DNA: TGTGCCAGCAGTGAAGTGGGGGCCCGGACTGAAGCTTTCTTT. Its translation is CASSEVGARTEAFF.

The gene calls are TRBV5-6 and TRBJ1-1; TRBD1 agrees at 9 bases. Germline V lookup: CDR1 SGHDT, CDR2 YYEEEE. The CDR3 length is 14 residues. The ends lost 3 bases at V and 4 bases at J; junction bases unmatched: 4. Here the CDR3 DNA reads TGTGCCAGCAGCTACAGGGGGCGCGTCACTGAAGCTTTCTTT. This encodes CASSYRGRVTEAFF.

The chain couples TRBV6-5 to TRBJ1-5, with D possibly being TRBD1 (6 bases). The CDR3 covers 15 residues. The germline V gene has CDR1 MNHEY and CDR2 SVGAGI. Trimming removed 4 bases from V and 3 bases from J, with 13 bases in between. This CDR3 reads CASSSNDRSNQPQHF. The CDR3 DNA is TGTGCCAGCAGTTCTAACGACAGGTCCAATCAGCCCCAGCATTTT.